The 12 T cell receptor beta chains below come from one sample, sequenced in a study of molecular identifiers for immune sequencing clone quantification. TCRdb redid the calling of the PCR reads with MiXCR, one entry per CDR3 protein. This table holds a few hundred thousand distinct CDR3 sequences, 24% found once. The source material was naive CD8+ T cells from blood, with Jurkat cell RNA spiked in. Regarding subset: FACS-sorted CD8+CD4-CCR7+CD45RA+ naive T cells. The receptors shown here come from a human donor in good health. Some libraries in this study had Jurkat cell RNA spiked in.

This clonotype has a handful of counts. The V call is TRBV5-6, the J call TRBJ2-7, with 7 nucleotides matching TRBD1. CDR1 SGHDT and CDR2 YYEEEE come from the germline V gene. The CDR3 has 14 amino acids. The V and J ends lost 4 bases and 7 bases, in that order; junction bases with no gene match: 11. The CDR3 here is CASSPSTGPGEQYF. DNA for the CDR3: TGTGCCAGCAGCCCATCGACAGGGCCGGGGGAGCAGTACTTC.

The genes are TRBV3-1 and TRBJ1-1; no definite D call. The CDR3 sequence is 15 residues long. CDR1 is LGHDT, CDR2 YNNKEL, per germline (reference sequence). Between the trimmed V and J ends, which lost 5 bases and 2 bases, there was a span of 15 bases. The CDR3 loop is CASSKRSARNTEAFF. The DNA for the CDR3 is TGTGCCAGCAGCAAGAGGTCAGCGAGAAACACTGAAGCTTTCTTT.

There are a few counts of this clonotype. V gene TRBV9 combines with J gene TRBJ2-3, with D tentatively TRBD1 (6 bases). Germline-derived CDR1 and CDR2 are SGDLS and YYNGEE. V lost 4 bases, J lost 0 bases, and 12 bases lay in between. The CDR3 totals 15 residues. The CDR3 region is CASSLDRSSTDTQYF. Here the CDR3 DNA reads TGTGCCAGCAGCCTCGACAGGTCTAGCACAGATACGCAGTATTTT.

This chain connects TRBV4-3 to TRBJ2-7; possible D gene TRBD2, 6 bases. Germline CDR1 is LGHNA and CDR2 is YSLEER. The CDR3 is 16 amino acids. Between the trimmed V and J ends, which lost 1 base and 4 bases, there was a span of 17 bases. Here the CDR3 DNA reads TGCGCCAGCAGCCAAGCGGCGGGACCCTCGGTATACGAGCAGTACTTC. As protein: CASSQAAGPSVYEQYF.

The chain recombines TRBV7-9 with TRBJ2-3; TRBD2 might be the D (5 bases). CDR3 length: 14 amino acids. Trimming pared 1 base from V and 4 bases from J, leaving 9 bases between. Germline lookup yields CDR1 SEHNR and CDR2 FQNEAQ (reference sequence). The CDR3 bases are TGTGCCAGCAGCTTAGTTCTAGCAGCAGATACGCAGTATTTT. It specifies CASSLVLAADTQYF. Drawing the rest from reference TRBV7-9 and TRBJ2-3, the complete variable domain is DTGVSQNPRHKITKRGQNVTFRCDPISEHNRLYWYRQTLGQGPEFLTYFQNEAQLEKSRLLSDRFSAERPKGSFSTLEIQRTEQGDSAMYLCASSLVLAADTQYFGPGTRLTVL.

This chain joins TRBV27 and TRBJ2-7, with TRBD1 identical over 9 bases. The CDR3 has 15 amino acids. From germline, CDR1 is MNHEY and CDR2 SMNVEV (reference sequence). Trimming at V came to 7 bases and at J to 3 bases, leaving 10 bases not matched to a gene. The CDR3 reads CASNQQGTGYYEQYF. CDR3 DNA sequence: TGTGCCAGCAACCAGCAGGGGACAGGGTACTACGAGCAGTACTTC.

This clonotype was observed many times. This chain joins TRBV4-3 and TRBJ1-1; no firm D call. The CDR3 consists of 14 residues. Looked up from germline, CDR1 is LGHNA and CDR2 is YSLEER. V shed 0 bases and J shed 7 bases, with 12 bases lying between them. CDR3 nucleotide sequence: TGCGCCAGCAGCCAAGATCTATCCCTCGGTGAAGCTTTCTTT. It translates to CASSQDLSLGEAFF.

Concerning this clonotype itself: A much larger clone differs by one base, so this may be a read error. V is TRBV20-1 and J is TRBJ2-7; the match to TRBD1 covers 7 bases. The CDR3 covers 18 residues. The V segment lost 2 bases and the J segment 5 bases; nucleotides outside the gene matches: 21. CDR1 and CDR2 (germline): DFQATT, SNEGSKA (reference sequence). Written as DNA, the CDR3 is TGCAGTGCTAGAAGTATCTATCGGGACAGTTCGTTCCCCAACGAGCAGTACTTC. It codes for CSARSIYRDSSFPNEQYF.

This clonotype appeared a few times. The gene calls are TRBV20-1 and TRBJ2-5; a possible D gene is TRBD2 (6 bases). The CDR3 totals 13 residues. CDR1 and CDR2 (germline): DFQATT, SNEGSKA (reference sequence). The CDR3 region has the DNA TGCAGAGCCGGGACTGGAGGTCTCGAGACCCAGTACTTC. Its translation: CRAGTGGLETQYF.

The chain uses TRBV19 and TRBJ2-5; 7 nucleotides align to TRBD2. The V segment lost 7 bases and the J segment 3 bases; nucleotides outside the gene matches: 14. The CDR3 runs to 16 residues. Germline V gene lookup returns CDR1 LNHDA and CDR2 SQIVND (reference sequence). CDR3: CASKPPPGTTEETQYF. The CDR3 nucleotides are TGTGCCAGTAAGCCCCCCCCAGGGACTACGGAAGAGACCCAGTACTTC. Full variable domain (missing parts from reference TRBV19 and TRBJ2-5): DGGITQSPKYLFRKEGQNVTLSCEQNLNHDAMYWYRQDPGQGLRLIYYSQIVNDFQKGDIAEGYSVSREKKESFPLTVTSAQKNPTAFYLCASKPPPGTTEETQYFGPGTRLLVL.

CDR3 sequence reads: CASIARVYSNQPQHF. The CDR3 DNA is TGTGCCAGCATAGCCCGGGTCTATAGCAATCAGCCCCAGCATTTT. V gene TRBV7-3 combines with J gene TRBJ1-5; D not resolved. CDR1 SGHTA and CDR2 FQGTGA come from the germline V gene. The CDR3 consists of 15 residues. V lost 7 bases and J 0 bases, leaving 13 bases between the germline ends.

The chain couples TRBV27 to TRBJ2-7, with TRBD2 identical over 7 bases. J gave up 4 bases and V 1 base, and 4 bases lay outside the gene matches. This CDR3 has 14 amino acids. CDR1 is MNHEY, CDR2 SMNVEV, per germline (reference sequence). The CDR3 reads CASSLYGRSYEQYF. CDR3 in DNA: TGTGCCAGCAGTTTATACGGGAGGTCTTACGAGCAGTACTTC.